Shown below are 13 T cell receptor beta chains from a single sample sequenced in a study of blood T cell repertoires in COVID-19. Clones were sequenced by immunoSEQ multiplex PCR, and TCRdb holds only the in-frame ones, with some missing. The table shows 150,000 to 200,000 clones, with about 85% occurring only once. The sample comprised peripheral blood. Receptors were obtained from a man between 60 and 70 years old with acute or convalescent COVID-19.

CDR3 loop: CASKRDTDGTEAFF. CDR3 in DNA: TGTGCCAGCAAACGGGACACCGACGGGACTGAAGCTTTCTTT. The chain joins TRBV6-5 to TRBJ1-1; possible D gene TRBD1, 6 bases. The CDR3 sequence is 14 residues long. CDR1 is MNHEY, CDR2 SVGAGI, per germline. V shed 7 bases and J shed 5 bases, with 17 bases lying between them.

This chain uses TRBV6-6 with TRBJ1-4, with D possibly matching TRBD1 (6 bases). V was shortened by 6 bases and J by 6 bases, with 17 bases between the two germline ends. Germline V CDR1 and CDR2: MNHNY, SVGAGI (reference sequence). The CDR3 has 15 residues. DNA for the CDR3: TGTGCCAGCAGCAAAGACAGGCCCCTCTATGAAAAACTGTTTTTT. It specifies CASSKDRPLYEKLFF.

The chain couples TRBV27 to TRBJ2-1; 11 bases match TRBD1. J gave up 4 bases and V 3 bases, and 11 bases lay outside the gene matches. Per the germline V gene, CDR1 is MNHEY and CDR2 is SMNVEV (reference sequence). This CDR3 is built from 18 residues. The CDR3, as DNA: TGTGCCAGCAGTTTTCGCCCCGCCGGGACAGGGGGATACAATGAGCAGTTCTTC. Its protein product is CASSFRPAGTGGYNEQFF.

The chain couples TRBV25-1 to TRBJ1-5, with D perhaps TRBD1 (6 bases). Germline loops: CDR1 MGHDK, CDR2 SYGVNS. The CDR3 runs 14 residues. V shed 2 bases and J shed 3 bases, with 8 bases lying between them. The CDR3 sequence is CASSEQGLNQPQHF. The DNA for the CDR3 is TGTGCCAGCAGTGAACAGGGGCTCAATCAGCCCCAGCATTTT.

The chain couples TRBV5-1 to TRBJ1-1; D gene uncertain. V dropped 5 bases and J dropped 5 bases, with 13 bases sitting between them. The length of the CDR3 is 13 residues. CDR1 is SGHRS and CDR2 is YFSETQ in the germline V gene. The CDR3 region has the DNA TGCGCCAGCAGTTGGGAGGCTGCGACTGAAGCTTTCTTT. As protein: CASSWEAATEAFF.

This chain connects TRBV7-2 to TRBJ1-5; 9 nucleotides align to TRBD1. This CDR3 has 16 amino acids. Germline lookup yields CDR1 SGHTA and CDR2 FQGNSA. V trimming: 3 bases; J trimming: 1 base; junction bases outside the gene matches: 4. The CDR3 DNA reads as TGTGCCAGCAGCTTTGGGACAGGGTTGAGCAATCAGCCCCAGCATTTT. Translating it yields CASSFGTGLSNQPQHF.

V and J are TRBV10-3 and TRBJ1-6, with D perhaps TRBD1 (6 bases). The V gene's germline CDR1 is ENHRY and CDR2 SYGVKD. CDR3 length: 16 amino acids. V was cut by 0 bases and J by 5 bases, with 11 bases left in between. The CDR3 here is CAISESGAGDNSPLHF. The DNA for the CDR3 is TGTGCCATCAGTGAGTCAGGGGCAGGGGATAATTCACCCCTCCACTTT.

The J gene is TRBJ2-7, the V gene TRBV6-5; 10 bases are a match to TRBD1. V gave up 7 bases and J gave up 6 bases; unmatched junction bases: 6. CDR3 length equals 13 residues. The germline V gene encodes CDR1 MNHEY and CDR2 SVGAGI. CDR3 sequence reads: CASTLTGGREQYV. Written as DNA, the CDR3 is TGTGCCAGCACCTTGACAGGGGGCCGCGAGCAGTACGTC.

This CDR3 is CASSFQGGRRVAFF. The CDR3, as DNA: TGTGCCAGCAGTTTTCAAGGGGGCCGGCGGGTAGCTTTCTTT. J is TRBJ1-1 and V is TRBV6-5; 7 bases align to TRBD1. V lost 4 bases to trimming and J lost 10 bases; unmatched junction nucleotides: 12. Germline V gene lookup returns CDR1 MNHEY and CDR2 SVGAGI. The CDR3 length is 14 residues.

The CDR3 sequence: CASSEQGFRETQYF. Written as DNA, the CDR3 is TGTGCCAGCAGTGAGCAGGGTTTTCGAGAGACCCAGTACTTC. The V and J genes are TRBV25-1 and TRBJ2-5, with D tentatively TRBD1 (5 bases). Trimming removed 3 bases at V and 4 bases at J, with 12 bases between. This CDR3 spans 14 amino acids. From germline, CDR1 is MGHDK and CDR2 SYGVNS.

V gene TRBV14 combines with J gene TRBJ2-5; 13 bases align to TRBD2. Looked up from germline, CDR1 is SGHDN and CDR2 is FVKESK. The CDR3 contains 18 residues. With V trimmed by 5 bases and J by 4 bases, 13 bases remained unmatched. In DNA form, the CDR3 reads TGTGCCAGCAGCTCCGGGACTAGCGGGACTTTGGTCGGAGAGACCCAGTACTTC. It yields the protein CASSSGTSGTLVGETQYF.

The rearrangement links TRBV12-3 or TRBV12-4 to TRBJ2-2; TRBD1 aligns across 10 bases. The J segment lost 6 bases and the V segment lost 6 bases, leaving 1 base of the junction unmatched. The CDR3 runs 13 residues. CDR3 in amino acids: CASRGQGPGELFF. CDR3 coding DNA: TGTGCCAGCAGGGGACAGGGGCCCGGGGAGCTGTTTTTT.

The chain is built from TRBV19 and TRBJ2-3, with TRBD2 identical over 11 bases. CDR1 and CDR2 (germline): LNHDA, SQIVND (reference sequence). V gave up 4 bases and J gave up 0 bases; unmatched junction bases: 3. The CDR3 runs 16 residues. The CDR3 bases are TGTGCCAGTAGTACCAGGACTAGCGGGAGCACAGATACGCAGTATTTT. Translation: CASSTRTSGSTDTQYF. Based on the CDR3 plus reference TRBV19 and TRBJ2-3, the full variable domain is DGGITQSPKYLFRKEGQNVTLSCEQNLNHDAMYWYRQDPGQGLRLIYYSQIVNDFQKGDIAEGYSVSREKKESFPLTVTSAQKNPTAFYLCASSTRTSGSTDTQYFGPGTRLTVL.